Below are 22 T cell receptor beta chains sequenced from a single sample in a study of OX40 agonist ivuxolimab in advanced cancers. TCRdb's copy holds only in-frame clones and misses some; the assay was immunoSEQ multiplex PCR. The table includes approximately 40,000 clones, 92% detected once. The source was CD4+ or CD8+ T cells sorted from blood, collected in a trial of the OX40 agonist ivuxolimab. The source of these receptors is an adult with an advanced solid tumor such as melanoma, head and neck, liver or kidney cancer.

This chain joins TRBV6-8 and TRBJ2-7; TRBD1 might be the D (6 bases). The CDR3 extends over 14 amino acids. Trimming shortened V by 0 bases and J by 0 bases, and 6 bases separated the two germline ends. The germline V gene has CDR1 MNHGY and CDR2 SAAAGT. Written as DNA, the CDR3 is TGTGCCAGCAGTTACTCGGACAGCTCCTACGAGCAGTACGTC. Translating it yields CASSYSDSSYEQYV.

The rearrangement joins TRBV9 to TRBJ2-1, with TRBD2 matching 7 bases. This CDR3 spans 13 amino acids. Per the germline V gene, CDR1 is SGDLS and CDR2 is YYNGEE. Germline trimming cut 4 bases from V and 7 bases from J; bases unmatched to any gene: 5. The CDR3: CASSSGGTNEQFF. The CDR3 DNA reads TGTGCCAGCAGCTCGGGGGGTACGAATGAGCAGTTCTTC.

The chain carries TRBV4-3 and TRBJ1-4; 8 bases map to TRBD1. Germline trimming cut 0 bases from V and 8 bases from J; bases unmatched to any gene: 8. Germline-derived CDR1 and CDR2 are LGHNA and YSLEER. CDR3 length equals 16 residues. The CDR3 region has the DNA TGCGCCAGCAGCCAAGAGCGAGGCAGGGGGCCCGAAAAACTGTTTTTT. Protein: CASSQERGRGPEKLFF.

For the CDR3, the DNA is TGTGCCAGCAGTTACGAGGGGTCCTACAATGAGCAGTTCTTC. It encodes CASSYEGSYNEQFF. This chain joins TRBV6-5 and TRBJ2-1; D is possibly TRBD1 or TRBD2 (5 bases each). There are 14 residues in the CDR3. CDR1 and CDR2 (germline): MNHEY, SVGAGI. V lost 2 bases and J lost 1, with 6 bases in between.

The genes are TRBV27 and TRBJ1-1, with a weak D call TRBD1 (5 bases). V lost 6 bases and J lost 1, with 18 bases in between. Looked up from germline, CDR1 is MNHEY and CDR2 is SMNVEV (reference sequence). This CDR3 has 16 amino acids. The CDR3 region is CASSREPGTTNTEAFF. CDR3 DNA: TGTGCCAGCAGCCGGGAGCCAGGGACCACGAACACTGAAGCTTTCTTT.

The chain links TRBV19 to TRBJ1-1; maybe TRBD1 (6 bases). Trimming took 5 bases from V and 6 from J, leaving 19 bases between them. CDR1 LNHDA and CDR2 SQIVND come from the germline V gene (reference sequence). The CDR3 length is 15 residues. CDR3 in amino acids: CASSGGDTGRPEAFF. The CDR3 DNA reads TGTGCCAGTAGTGGCGGGGACACGGGTAGGCCTGAAGCTTTCTTT.

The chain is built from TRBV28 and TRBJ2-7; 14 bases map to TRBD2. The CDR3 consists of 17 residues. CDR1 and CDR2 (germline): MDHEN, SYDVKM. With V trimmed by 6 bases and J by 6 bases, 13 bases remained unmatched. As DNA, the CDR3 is TGTGCCAGCAGCAACGATGGGACTAGCGGGAGTAGTCGCGAGCAGTACTTC. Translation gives CASSNDGTSGSSREQYF. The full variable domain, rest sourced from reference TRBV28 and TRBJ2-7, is DVKVTQSSRYLVKRTGEKVFLECVQDMDHENMFWYRQDPGLGLRLIYFSYDVKMKEKGDIPEGYSVSREKKERFSLILESASTNQTSMYLCASSNDGTSGSSREQYFGPGTRLTVT.

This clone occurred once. The CDR3 nucleotides read TGTGCCAGCAGCTCCGAGAGGGGGTTAGAGACCCAGTACTTC. It translates to CASSSERGLETQYF. The rearrangement uses TRBV7-8 and TRBJ2-5, with D maybe TRBD1 (6 bases). The germline gives CDR1 SGHVS, CDR2 FQNEAQ. The germline V and J ends were trimmed by 4 bases and 4 bases, with 13 bases remaining between them. CDR3 length: 14 residues.

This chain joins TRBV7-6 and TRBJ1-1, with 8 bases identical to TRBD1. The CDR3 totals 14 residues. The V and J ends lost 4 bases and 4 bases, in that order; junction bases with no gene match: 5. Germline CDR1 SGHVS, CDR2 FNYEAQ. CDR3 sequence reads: CASSSSGGPTEAFF. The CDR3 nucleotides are TGTGCCAGCAGCTCATCAGGGGGCCCCACTGAAGCTTTCTTT.

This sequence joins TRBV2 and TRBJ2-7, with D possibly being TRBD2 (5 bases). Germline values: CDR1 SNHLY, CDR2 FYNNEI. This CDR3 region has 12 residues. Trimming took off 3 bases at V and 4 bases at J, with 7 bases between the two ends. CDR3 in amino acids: CASSDSGYEQYF. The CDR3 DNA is TGTGCCAGCAGTGATTCGGGGTACGAGCAGTACTTC. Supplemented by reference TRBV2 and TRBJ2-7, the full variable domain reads EPEVTQTPSHQVTQMGQEVILRCVPISNHLYFYWYRQILGQKVEFLVSFYNNEISEKSEIFDDQFSVERPDGSNFTLKIRSTKLEDSAMYFCASSDSGYEQYFGPGTRLTVT.

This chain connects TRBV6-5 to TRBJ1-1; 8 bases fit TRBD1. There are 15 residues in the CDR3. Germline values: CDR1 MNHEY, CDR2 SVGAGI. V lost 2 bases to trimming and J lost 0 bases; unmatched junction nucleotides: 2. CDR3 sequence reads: CASSYRTGLNTEAFF. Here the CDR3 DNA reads TGTGCCAGCAGTTACAGGACAGGGCTGAACACTGAAGCTTTCTTT.

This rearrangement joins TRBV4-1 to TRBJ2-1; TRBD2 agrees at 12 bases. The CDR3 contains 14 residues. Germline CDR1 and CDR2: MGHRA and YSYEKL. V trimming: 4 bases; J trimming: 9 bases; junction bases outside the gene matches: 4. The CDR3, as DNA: TGCGCCAGCAGCCGCGGGGGACTAGCGGGTGAGCAGTTCTTC. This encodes CASSRGGLAGEQFF.

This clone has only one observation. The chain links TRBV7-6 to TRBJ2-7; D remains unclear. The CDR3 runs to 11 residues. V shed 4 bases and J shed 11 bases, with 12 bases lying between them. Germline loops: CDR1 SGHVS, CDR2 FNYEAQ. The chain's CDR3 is CASSSRHREYV. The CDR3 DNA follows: TGTGCCAGCAGCTCCCGACATCGCGAGTACGTC.

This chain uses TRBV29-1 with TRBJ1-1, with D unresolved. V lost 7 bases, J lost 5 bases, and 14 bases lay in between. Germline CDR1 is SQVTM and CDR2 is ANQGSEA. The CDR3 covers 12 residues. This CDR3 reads CSAQMGKTEAFF. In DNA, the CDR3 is TGCAGCGCCCAAATGGGGAAAACTGAAGCTTTCTTT.

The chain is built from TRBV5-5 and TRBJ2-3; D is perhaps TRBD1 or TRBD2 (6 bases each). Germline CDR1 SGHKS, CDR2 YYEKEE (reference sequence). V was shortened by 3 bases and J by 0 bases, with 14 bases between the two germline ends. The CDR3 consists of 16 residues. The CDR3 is CASSSGGGFSTDTQYF. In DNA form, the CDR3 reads TGTGCCAGCAGCTCCGGAGGGGGGTTTAGCACAGATACGCAGTATTTT.

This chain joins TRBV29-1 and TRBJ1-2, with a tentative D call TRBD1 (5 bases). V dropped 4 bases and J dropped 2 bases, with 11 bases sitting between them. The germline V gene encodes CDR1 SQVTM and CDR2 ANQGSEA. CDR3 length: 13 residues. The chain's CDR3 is CSVGTGRNYGYTF. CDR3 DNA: TGCAGCGTTGGGACGGGACGAAACTATGGCTACACCTTC. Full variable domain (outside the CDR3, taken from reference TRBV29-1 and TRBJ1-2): SAVISQKPSRDICQRGTSLTIQCQVDSQVTMMFWYRQQPGQSLTLIATANQGSEATYESGFVIDKFPISRPNLTFSTLTVSNMSPEDSSIYLCSVGTGRNYGYTFGSGTRLTVV.

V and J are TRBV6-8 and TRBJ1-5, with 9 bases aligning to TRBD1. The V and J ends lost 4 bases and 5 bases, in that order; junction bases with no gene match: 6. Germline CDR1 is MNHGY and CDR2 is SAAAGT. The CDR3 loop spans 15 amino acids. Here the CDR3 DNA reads TGTGCCAGCAGTTCGAGGGACAGGGTTCATCAGCCCCAGCATTTT. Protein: CASSSRDRVHQPQHF.

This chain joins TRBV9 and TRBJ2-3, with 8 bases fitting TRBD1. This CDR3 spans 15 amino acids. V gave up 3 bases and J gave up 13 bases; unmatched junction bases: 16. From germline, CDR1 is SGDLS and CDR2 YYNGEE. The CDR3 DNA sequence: TGTGCCAGCAGCGCCGGTAGGACAGGGTGCCCCACCGAGTATTTT. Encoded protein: CASSAGRTGCPTEYF.

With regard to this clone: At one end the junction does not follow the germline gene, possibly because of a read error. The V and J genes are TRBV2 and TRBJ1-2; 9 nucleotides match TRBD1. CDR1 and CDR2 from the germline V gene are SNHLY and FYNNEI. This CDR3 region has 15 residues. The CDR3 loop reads CASREGTGSNYGYTF. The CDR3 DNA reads TGTGCCAGCAGGGAAGGGACAGGGTCGAACTATGGCTACACCTTC.

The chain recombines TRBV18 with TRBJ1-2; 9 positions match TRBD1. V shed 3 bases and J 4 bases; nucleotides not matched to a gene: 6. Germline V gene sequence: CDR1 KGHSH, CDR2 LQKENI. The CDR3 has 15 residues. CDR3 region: CASSPSRTGVYGYTF. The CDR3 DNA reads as TGTGCCAGCTCACCTTCCAGGACAGGGGTCTATGGCTACACCTTC.

The CDR3 sequence: CASSDIRRGGYTF. The CDR3 DNA reads TGTGCCAGCAGTGACATTCGAAGAGGGGGCTACACCTTC. The V call is TRBV25-1, the J call TRBJ1-2, with D hard to call. CDR3 length: 13 residues. Germline CDR1 reads MGHDK; CDR2 reads SYGVNS. Trimming took 3 bases from V and 8 from J, leaving 13 bases between them.

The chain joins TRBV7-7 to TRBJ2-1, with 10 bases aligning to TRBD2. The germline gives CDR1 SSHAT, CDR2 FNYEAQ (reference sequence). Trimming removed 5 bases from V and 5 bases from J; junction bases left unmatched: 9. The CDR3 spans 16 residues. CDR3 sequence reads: CASSRWTTSGDNEQFF. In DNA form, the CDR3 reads TGTGCCAGCAGCCGATGGACTACTAGCGGGGACAATGAGCAGTTCTTC.